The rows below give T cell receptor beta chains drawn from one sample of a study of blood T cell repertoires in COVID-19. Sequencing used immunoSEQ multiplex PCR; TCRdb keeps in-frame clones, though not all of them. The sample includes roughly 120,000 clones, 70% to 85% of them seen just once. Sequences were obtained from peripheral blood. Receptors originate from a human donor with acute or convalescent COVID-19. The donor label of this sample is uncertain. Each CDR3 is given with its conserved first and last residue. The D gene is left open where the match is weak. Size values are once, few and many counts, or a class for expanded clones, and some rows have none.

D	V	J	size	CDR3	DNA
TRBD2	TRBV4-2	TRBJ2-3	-	CASSQASRTSGGPGHTQYF	TGTGCCAGCAGCCAAGCCTCCCGGACTAGCGGGGGGCCAGGCCATACGCAGTATTTT
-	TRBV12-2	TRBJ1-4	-	CASRFAGGTGYEKLFF	-
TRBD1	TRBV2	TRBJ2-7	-	CASRTGTASYEQYF	TGTGCCAGCAGGACCGGGACAGCTTCCTACGAGCAGTACTTC
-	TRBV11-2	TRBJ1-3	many	CASSLNSRSVARTGNTIYF	TGTGCCAGCAGCTTAAATTCTCGGTCGGTCGCCCGCACTGGAAACACCATATATTTT
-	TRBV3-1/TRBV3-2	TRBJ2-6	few	CASSPRLRGANVLTF	TGTGCCAGCAGCCCCAGGTTGCGCGGGGCCAACGTCCTGACTTTC
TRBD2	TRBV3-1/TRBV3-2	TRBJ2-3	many	CASSPQRDGRYF	TGTGCCAGCAGCCCCCAGCGGGATGGGAGGTATTTT
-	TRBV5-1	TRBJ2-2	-	CASSEVWVSDTGELFF	TGCGCCAGCAGTGAGGTTTGGGTTTCGGACACCGGGGAGCTGTTTTTT
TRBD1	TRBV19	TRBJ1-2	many	CASSPGTVYGYTF	TGTGCCAGTAGTCCCGGGACAGTCTATGGCTACACCTTC
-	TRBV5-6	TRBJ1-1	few	CASSFQGNTEAFF	TGTGCCAGCAGCTTTCAGGGGAACACTGAAGCTTTCTTT
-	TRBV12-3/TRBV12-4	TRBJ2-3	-	CASSQGGDTQYF	TGTGCCAGCAGTCAAGGGGGTGATACGCAGTATTTT
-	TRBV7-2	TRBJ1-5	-	CASSFTHNQPQHF	TGTGCCAGCAGCTTCACACATAATCAGCCCCAGCATTTT
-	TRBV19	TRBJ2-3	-	CASSTYSDTQYF	TGTGCCAGTAGTACCTACTCGGATACGCAGTATTTT
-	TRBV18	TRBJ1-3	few	CASSRDRRSSGNTIYF	TGTGCCAGCTCACGAGACAGGAGATCCTCTGGAAACACCATATATTTT
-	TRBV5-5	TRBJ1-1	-	CASSLVGGSGTEAFF	TGTGCCAGCAGCTTGGTGGGGGGTTCGGGGACTGAAGCTTTCTTT
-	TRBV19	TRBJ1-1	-	CASSKGVMTEAFF	TGTGCCAGTAGCAAGGGAGTTATGACTGAAGCTTTCTTT
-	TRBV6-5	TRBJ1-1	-	CASSHGGMGGTEAFF	TGTGCCAGCAGCCACGGCGGGATGGGAGGCACTGAAGCTTTCTTT
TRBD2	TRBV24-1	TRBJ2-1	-	CATSDRTSSPFEQFF	TGTGCCACCAGTGATCGGACTAGCAGTCCATTTGAGCAGTTCTTC
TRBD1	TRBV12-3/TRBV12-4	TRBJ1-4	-	CASRDRDGEKLFF	TGTGCCAGCAGAGACAGGGACGGTGAAAAACTGTTTTTT
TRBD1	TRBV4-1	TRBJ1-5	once	CASSRDGQGFQPQHF	TGCGCCAGCAGCCGGGACGGACAGGGGTTTCAGCCCCAGCATTTT
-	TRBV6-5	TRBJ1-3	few	CASSYSSRGSGNTIYF	TGTGCCAGCAGTTATTCGTCTAGAGGCTCTGGAAACACCATATATTTT
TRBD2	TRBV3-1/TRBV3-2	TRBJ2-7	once	CASSQDVSGSTYEQYF	TGTGCCAGCAGCCAAGATGTTAGCGGGAGCACCTACGAGCAGTACTTC
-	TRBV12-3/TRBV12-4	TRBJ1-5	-	CASSQGFQPQHF	TGTGCCAGCAGTCAGGGGTTTCAGCCCCAGCATTTT
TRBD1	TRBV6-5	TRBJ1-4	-	CASCRDRGEKLFF	TGTGCCAGCTGTAGGGACAGGGGAGAAAAACTGTTTTTT
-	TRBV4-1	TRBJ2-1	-	CASSQVAVGGPNEQFF	TGCGCCAGCAGCCAGGTCGCCGTGGGGGGTCCCAATGAGCAGTTCTTC
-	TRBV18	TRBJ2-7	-	CASSPPGDSYEQYF	TGTGCCAGCTCACCCCCGGGGGACTCCTACGAGCAGTACTTC
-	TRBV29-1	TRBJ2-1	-	CSVNTYNEQFF	TGCAGCGTTAACACGTACAATGAGCAGTTCTTC
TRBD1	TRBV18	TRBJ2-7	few	CASSLRTGRIHEQYF	TGTGCCAGCTCACTCCGGACAGGGAGAATACACGAGCAGTACTTC
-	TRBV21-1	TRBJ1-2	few	CASSKGLGQNYGYTF	TGTGCCAGCAGCAAAGGCCTTGGACAGAACTATGGCTACACCTTC
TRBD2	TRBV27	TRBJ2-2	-	CASSSWGGVGTGELFF	TGTGCCAGCAGCTCCTGGGGGGGTGTCGGGACCGGGGAGCTGTTTTTT
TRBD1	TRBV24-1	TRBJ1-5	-	CATSDRTGGGPQHF	TGTGCCACCAGTGACAGGACAGGCGGCGGGCCCCAGCATTTT
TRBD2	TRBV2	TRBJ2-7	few	CASSARTTSGNYF	TGTGCCAGCAGTGCCCGCACGACTAGCGGGAATTACTTC
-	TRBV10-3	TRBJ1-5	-	CAISDGRENQPQHF	TGTGCCATCAGTGACGGTAGAGAAAATCAGCCCCAGCATTTT
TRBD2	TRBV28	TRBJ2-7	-	CASSQSLGGGRLGEQYF	TGTGCCAGCAGTCAATCTCTCGGCGGGGGTAGACTGGGGGAGCAGTACTTC
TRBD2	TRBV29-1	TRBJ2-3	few	CSARLAPTDTQYF	TGCAGCGCGAGACTAGCCCCCACAGATACGCAGTATTTT
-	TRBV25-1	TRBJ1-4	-	CASRGANEKLFF	TGTGCCAGCAGGGGCGCCAATGAAAAACTGTTTTTT
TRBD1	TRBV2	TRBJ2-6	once	CASRAQGFSGANVLTF	TGTGCCAGCAGAGCACAGGGGTTCTCTGGGGCCAACGTCCTGACTTTC
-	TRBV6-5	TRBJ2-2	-	CASGWGRGGTGELFF	TGTGCCAGCGGATGGGGCCGAGGGGGAACCGGGGAGCTGTTTTTT
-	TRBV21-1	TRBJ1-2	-	CASSKDPGKDGYTF	TGTGCCAGCAGCAAAGATCCAGGGAAGGACGGCTACACCTTC
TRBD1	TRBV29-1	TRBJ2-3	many	CSVEEHRGSDTQYF	TGCAGCGTTGAAGAGCACAGGGGCTCAGATACGCAGTATTTT
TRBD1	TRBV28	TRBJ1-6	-	CASSLQGAYNSPLHF	TGTGCCAGCAGTCTACAGGGGGCCTATAATTCACCCCTCCACTTT
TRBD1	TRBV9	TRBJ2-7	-	CASSPWTGEGEQYF	TGTGCCAGCAGCCCCTGGACAGGGGAAGGGGAGCAGTACTTC
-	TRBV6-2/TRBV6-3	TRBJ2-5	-	CASSPEGQETQYF	TGTGCCAGCAGTCCCGAGGGCCAAGAGACCCAGTACTTC
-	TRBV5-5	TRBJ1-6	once	CASKTESSYNSPLHF	TGTGCCAGCAAAACGGAGAGCTCCTATAATTCACCCCTCCACTTT
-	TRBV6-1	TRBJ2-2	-	CASSVYTGTNTGELFF	TGTGCCAGCAGTGTCTATACAGGGACCAACACCGGGGAGCTGTTTTTT
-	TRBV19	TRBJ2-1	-	CASTMTGVKREEQFF	TGTGCCAGTACCATGACAGGAGTTAAGAGGGAAGAGCAGTTCTTC
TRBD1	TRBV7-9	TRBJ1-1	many	CASSFGQGGDTEAFF	TGTGCCAGCAGCTTTGGACAGGGAGGCGACACTGAAGCTTTCTTT
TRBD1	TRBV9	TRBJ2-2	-	CASSVGTGMSTGELFF	TGTGCCAGCAGCGTAGGGACAGGGATGTCGACCGGGGAGCTGTTTTTT
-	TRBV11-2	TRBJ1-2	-	CASSFFGENGYTF	TGTGCCAGCAGCTTTTTCGGAGAAAACGGCTACACCTTC
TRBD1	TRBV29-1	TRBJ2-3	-	CSVWDRVADTQYF	TGCAGCGTTTGGGACAGGGTGGCAGATACGCAGTATTTT